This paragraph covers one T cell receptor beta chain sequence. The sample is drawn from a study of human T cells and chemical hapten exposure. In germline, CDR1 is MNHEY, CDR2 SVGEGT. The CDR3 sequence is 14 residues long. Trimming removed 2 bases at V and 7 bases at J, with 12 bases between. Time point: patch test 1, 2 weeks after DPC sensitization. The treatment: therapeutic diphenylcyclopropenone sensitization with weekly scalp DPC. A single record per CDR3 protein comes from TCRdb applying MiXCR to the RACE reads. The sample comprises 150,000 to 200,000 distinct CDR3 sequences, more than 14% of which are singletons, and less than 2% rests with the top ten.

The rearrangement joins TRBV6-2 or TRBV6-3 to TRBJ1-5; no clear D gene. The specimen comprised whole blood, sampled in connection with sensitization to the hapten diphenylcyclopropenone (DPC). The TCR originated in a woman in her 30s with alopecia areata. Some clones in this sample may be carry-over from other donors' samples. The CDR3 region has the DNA TGTGCCAGCAGTTACCATCTTCGGAACCAGCCCCAGCATTTT. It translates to CASSYHLRNQPQHF.